This record concerns one T cell receptor beta chain sequence. What it binds is not known. The germline gives CDR1 MNHNS, CDR2 SASEGT. Trimming stripped 3 bases from V and 6 bases from J, with 9 bases between. The CDR3 covers 13 residues. Method: immunoSEQ multiplex PCR; TCRdb's copy keeps in-frame clones and lacks some. In the table there are 90,000 to 150,000 clones, 90% to 95% of which are singletons. This record comes from a study of graft-versus-host responses after intestinal transplantation. For the study at large: Multivisceral, liver-intestinal, or isolated intestinal transplants were received by the recipients. Every one of the recipients received anti-thymocyte globulin induction and afterwards took tacrolimus and steroids for around 3 years.

General study points: In patients with graft-donor T cell macrochimerism, allograft graft-versus-host to host-versus-graft clonal ratios were high.

The V call is TRBV6-1, the J call TRBJ1-5; D is unclear. Sample: unstimulated CD4+ T cells sorted from spleen or lymph node cells, taken before intestinal transplant. This receptor was identified in a human donor who received an intestinal transplant. CDR3 in DNA: TGTGCCAGCAGTGATGGGTCTACTCAGCCCCAGCATTTT. This translates into CASSDGSTQPQHF.